Following are 25 T cell receptor beta chains from one sample sequenced in a study of OX40 agonist ivuxolimab in advanced cancers. Clones were sequenced by immunoSEQ multiplex PCR, and TCRdb holds only the in-frame ones, with some missing. The top ten hold 23% of the sample, which has around 57,000 clones, roughly 90% seen once. Material: CD4+ or CD8+ T cells sorted from blood, obtained in a trial of the OX40 agonist ivuxolimab. All receptors come from an adult with an advanced solid tumor such as melanoma, head and neck, liver or kidney cancer.

The chain is built from TRBV6-5 and TRBJ1-2; D unclear. This CDR3 has 14 residues. Germline CDR1 reads MNHEY; CDR2 reads SVGAGI. V lost 1 base to trimming and J lost 4 bases, with 10 bases between them. CDR3 in amino acids: CASSYFGVGYGYTF. In DNA form, the CDR3 reads TGTGCCAGCAGTTACTTCGGGGTTGGCTATGGCTACACCTTC.

V gene TRBV15 combines with J gene TRBJ2-1; D is undetermined. The germline CDR1 and CDR2 sequences are LNHNV and YYDKDF (reference sequence). The CDR3 contains 13 residues. The germline V and J ends were trimmed by 8 bases and 2 bases, with 10 bases remaining between them. This CDR3 reads CATQLVPYNEQFF. CDR3 bases: TGTGCCACCCAGCTAGTTCCCTACAATGAGCAGTTCTTC. The full variable domain, completed using reference TRBV15 and TRBJ2-1, is DAMVIQNPRYQVTQFGKPVTLSCSQTLNHNVMYWYQQKSSQAPKLLFHYYDKDFNNEADTPDNFQSRRPNTSFCFLDIRSPGLGDTAMYLCATQLVPYNEQFFGPGTRLTVL.

The chain employs TRBV28 and TRBJ1-3, with TRBD1 matching 7 bases. The germline gives CDR1 MDHEN, CDR2 SYDVKM. The CDR3 covers 17 residues. J was trimmed by 2 bases and V by 2 bases; bases with no gene match: 9. The CDR3 DNA is TGTGCCAGCAGTTTACCGGTCGACAGGGAGGCTGGAAACACCATATATTTT. Protein product: CASSLPVDREAGNTIYF.

This chain joins TRBV13 and TRBJ2-3; 14 nucleotides line up with TRBD2. V was pared by 5 bases and J by 7 bases, with 8 bases of the junction left unmatched. This CDR3 is 16 amino acids long. Germline V gene sequence: CDR1 PRHDT, CDR2 FYEKMQ (reference sequence). CDR3 loop: CASSPWTSGGTNTQYF. The CDR3 DNA is TGTGCCAGCAGCCCGTGGACTAGCGGGGGGACAAATACGCAGTATTTT.

This clone was seen a few times. V gene TRBV9 combines with J gene TRBJ2-1; the match to TRBD2 covers 7 bases. The CDR3 contains 15 residues. CDR1 is SGDLS, CDR2 YYNGEE, per germline. Trimming removed 4 bases from V and 2 bases from J; junction bases left unmatched: 6. CDR3 sequence (DNA): TGTGCCAGCAGCAAGTTTCTAGCGGCCTACAATGAGCAGTTCTTC. It translates to CASSKFLAAYNEQFF.

The chain is built from TRBV6-5 and TRBJ1-3, with D hard to call. The CDR3 covers 16 residues. Trimming cost V 2 bases and J 0 bases, with 11 bases left between them. Looked up from germline, CDR1 is MNHEY and CDR2 is SVGAGI. The CDR3 reads CASSYDLASSGNTIYF. The DNA for the CDR3 is TGTGCCAGCAGTTACGATTTGGCTAGCTCTGGAAACACCATATATTTT.

The chain is built from TRBV6-4 and TRBJ1-5; D unclear. Germline V gives CDR1 MRHNA, CDR2 SNTAGT. With 4 bases removed from V and 3 bases from J, the gap between germline ends came to 25 bases. The length of the CDR3 is 19 residues. The CDR3 reads CASSVGSFVVVLFNQPQHF. The DNA for the CDR3 is TGTGCCAGCAGTGTGGGGTCTTTCGTTGTCGTCCTGTTCAATCAGCCCCAGCATTTT.

The CDR3 protein is CAWSGRQGLWTGELFF. CDR3 nucleotides: TGTGCCTGGAGTGGAAGACAGGGACTATGGACCGGGGAGCTGTTTTTT. The V and J genes are TRBV30 and TRBJ2-2; D assignment may be TRBD1 or TRBD2 (7 bases each). Per the germline V gene, CDR1 is GTSNPN and CDR2 is SVGIG (reference sequence). Trimming removed 1 base from V and 5 bases from J, with 17 bases in between. The CDR3 consists of 16 residues.

The gene calls are TRBV10-3 and TRBJ1-1, with D tentatively TRBD1 (6 bases). Deletions cut 3 bases from V and 4 bases from J, with 12 bases between. CDR3 length: 14 residues. Germline V CDR1 and CDR2: ENHRY, SYGVKD. DNA for the CDR3: TGTGCCATCAGTGACCAGGGGAATGGCACTGAAGCTTTCTTT. This gives the protein CAISDQGNGTEAFF.

The chain employs TRBV5-1 and TRBJ2-5; possibly TRBD2 for D (5 bases). The CDR3 has 16 residues. V lost 4 bases and J 0 bases, leaving 16 bases between the germline ends. From germline, CDR1 is SGHRS and CDR2 YFSETQ. CDR3 loop: CASSPEIRRYQETQYF. The CDR3 coding sequence is TGCGCCAGCAGCCCGGAGATTAGGAGGTACCAAGAGACCCAGTACTTC.

The rearrangement joins TRBV7-2 to TRBJ2-1, with 11 nucleotides matching TRBD2. The trim removed 5 bases at V and 6 bases at J, leaving 6 bases unmatched. The V gene's germline CDR1 is SGHTA and CDR2 FQGNSA. CDR3 size: 15 residues. The CDR3 DNA reads as TGTGCCAGCAGCCAACTAGCGGGAGTTCTCAATGAGCAGTTCTTC. As protein: CASSQLAGVLNEQFF.

The J gene is TRBJ2-4, the V gene TRBV6-5; D may match TRBD1 or TRBD2 (5 bases each). Germline lookup yields CDR1 MNHEY and CDR2 SVGAGI. Trimming left V 2 bases short and J 8 bases short, with 13 bases between. The CDR3 contains 14 residues. The DNA for the CDR3 is TGTGCCAGCAGTTACGGGGGTGGAAGGTACATTCAGTACTTC. It codes for CASSYGGGRYIQYF.

The rearrangement links TRBV14 to TRBJ1-6; D unclear. Trimming took off 1 base at V and 14 bases at J, with 6 bases between the two ends. Germline assignment: CDR1 SGHDN and CDR2 FVKESK. The CDR3 is 11 amino acids. The chain's CDR3 is CASSQGSSLHF. CDR3 nucleotides: TGTGCCAGCAGCCAAGGCAGCTCCCTCCACTTT.

The chain uses TRBV14 and TRBJ2-3, with 10 bases aligning to TRBD2. CDR3 length equals 15 residues. V lost 3 bases and J lost 6; bases outside the gene matches: 6. From germline, CDR1 is SGHDN and CDR2 FVKESK. The CDR3 protein is CASSHEREGLDTQYF. CDR3 in DNA: TGTGCCAGCAGCCACGAGCGGGAGGGCCTTGATACGCAGTATTTT. Full variable domain (outside the CDR3, taken from reference TRBV14 and TRBJ2-3): EAGVTQFPSHSVIEKGQTVTLRCDPISGHDNLYWYRRVMGKEIKFLLHFVKESKQDESGMPNNRFLAERTGGTYSTLKVQPAELEDSGVYFCASSHEREGLDTQYFGPGTRLTVL.

This chain connects TRBV7-9 to TRBJ2-3; D may match TRBD1 or TRBD2 (5 bases each). V was clipped by 1 base and J by 10 bases, with 15 bases between them. The CDR3 consists of 14 residues. Germline CDR1 is SEHNR and CDR2 is FQNEAQ (reference sequence). CDR3 coding DNA: TGTGCCAGCAGCTTAGGTCGGGGCCCAGCTCCGCAGTATTTT. As protein: CASSLGRGPAPQYF.

The chain combines TRBV5-4 with TRBJ1-3; no firm D call. The CDR3 contains 13 residues. The V and J ends lost 0 bases and 10 bases respectively, with 11 bases between them. Germline V CDR1 and CDR2: SGHNT, YYREEE (reference sequence). The CDR3 sequence is CASSLDGPGTIYF. Written as DNA, the CDR3 is TGTGCCAGCAGCTTGGATGGCCCTGGAACCATATATTTT.

The chain joins TRBV10-1 to TRBJ2-7; D is undetermined. The germline V gene has CDR1 WNHNN and CDR2 SYGVQD (reference sequence). The length of the CDR3 is 15 residues. Trimming removed 6 bases from V and 2 bases from J, with 17 bases in between. CDR3 sequence reads: CASRLDGKEPYEQYV. DNA of the CDR3: TGCGCCAGCAGGCTGGACGGTAAAGAACCCTACGAGCAGTACGTC.

The chain carries TRBV27 and TRBJ2-3, with D unclear. V lost 2 bases and J lost 3, with 9 bases in between. This CDR3 is built from 14 residues. Germline CDR1 and CDR2: MNHEY and SMNVEV (reference sequence). This CDR3 is CASSLGRRTDTQYF. CDR3 coding DNA: TGTGCCAGCAGTTTAGGGCGACGGACAGATACGCAGTATTTT.

The chain links TRBV28 to TRBJ1-6; no clear D. Deletions cut 8 bases from V and 11 bases from J, with 31 bases between. The germline gives CDR1 MDHEN, CDR2 SYDVKM. CDR3 length: 18 amino acids. The DNA of the CDR3 is TGTGCCAGCCGCTCCGACCGACTGCAGAGCGTCCCCGGGACACCCCTCCACTTT. Amino acids: CASRSDRLQSVPGTPLHF.

V usage is TRBV28 and J usage is TRBJ1-1; D unresolved. V was shortened by 5 bases and J by 1 base, with 8 bases between the two germline ends. This CDR3 has 13 amino acids. Per the germline V gene, CDR1 is MDHEN and CDR2 is SYDVKM. CDR3 sequence (DNA): TGTGCCAGCAGTCTGGGCGCGAACACTGAAGCTTTCTTT. This encodes CASSLGANTEAFF.

The chain is built from TRBV28 and TRBJ1-4, with TRBD1 identical over 7 bases. V was clipped by 4 bases and J by 6 bases; unmatched bases: 5. Looked up from germline, CDR1 is MDHEN and CDR2 is SYDVKM. This CDR3 has 14 residues. The CDR3 spells CASSYLGTDEKLFF. In DNA, the CDR3 is TGTGCCAGCAGTTACCTGGGGACAGATGAAAAACTGTTTTTT.

The CDR3: CASSRDAEGPFNNEQFF. In nucleotides, the CDR3 is TGTGCCAGTAGTAGGGACGCGGAGGGCCCGTTTAACAATGAGCAGTTCTTC. The chain carries TRBV19 and TRBJ2-1, with TRBD2 as a possible D gene (6 bases). V was clipped by 4 bases and J by 5 bases, with 21 bases between them. The CDR3 extends over 17 amino acids. The germline CDR1 and CDR2 sequences are LNHDA and SQIVND (reference sequence).

The table lists this clone with a few counts. The gene calls are TRBV13 and TRBJ1-5; D is unresolved. The ends were cut back, 0 bases at V and 4 bases at J, with 7 bases in the middle. The CDR3 is 14 amino acids. Germline loops: CDR1 PRHDT, CDR2 FYEKMQ (reference sequence). The CDR3 loop reads CASSLGGWNQPQHF. Here the CDR3 DNA reads TGTGCCAGCAGCTTAGGGGGTTGGAATCAGCCCCAGCATTTT.

Here the CDR3 DNA reads TGTGCCATCAGTGAGTCCCTGTCAGGGGACGACACTGAAGCTTTCTTT. Translated: CAISESLSGDDTEAFF. This chain uses TRBV10-3 with TRBJ1-1, with a weak D call TRBD1 (6 bases). The CDR3 spans 16 residues. Per germline, CDR1 ENHRY and CDR2 SYGVKD. Trimming removed 0 bases from V and 3 bases from J, with 14 bases in between.

The chain couples TRBV30 to TRBJ1-1; D remains ambiguous. V was shortened by 4 bases and J by 3 bases, with 9 bases between the two germline ends. The CDR3 totals 12 residues. Germline V CDR1 and CDR2: GTSNPN, SVGIG (reference sequence). CDR3 nucleotide sequence: TGTGCCTGGAAGTGGGAGTACACTGAAGCTTTCTTT. This gives the protein CAWKWEYTEAFF.